This TCR beta chain was obtained from a study of beta chain features in type 1 diabetes. Study-wide findings and caveats: Shortening that was moderate but significant affected the TCRB CDR3s of Type 1 diabetes patients in all four CD4+ subsets.

This clone was counted a few times. What it binds is not known. Expressed TCRB transcripts got sequenced, as all isolated RNA was reverse transcribed. Sequencing used immunoSEQ multiplex PCR; TCRdb keeps in-frame clones, though not all of them. The sample holds more than 550,000 clones, more than 13% seen once. The CDR3 sequence is 14 residues long. Looked up from germline, CDR1 is SNHLY and CDR2 is FYNNEI. V shed 3 bases, J shed 2 bases, and the junction held 4 bases outside the gene matches. The sequence was obtained from a man between 18 and 29 years old with type 1 diabetes. Sequences were obtained from naive CD4+ T cells from blood. The rearrangement links TRBV2 to TRBJ2-7, with 7 bases matching TRBD1. As DNA, the CDR3 is TGTGCCAGCAGTGAGACAGGGTATCCCTACGAGCAGTACTTC. The encoded protein is CASSETGYPYEQYF.